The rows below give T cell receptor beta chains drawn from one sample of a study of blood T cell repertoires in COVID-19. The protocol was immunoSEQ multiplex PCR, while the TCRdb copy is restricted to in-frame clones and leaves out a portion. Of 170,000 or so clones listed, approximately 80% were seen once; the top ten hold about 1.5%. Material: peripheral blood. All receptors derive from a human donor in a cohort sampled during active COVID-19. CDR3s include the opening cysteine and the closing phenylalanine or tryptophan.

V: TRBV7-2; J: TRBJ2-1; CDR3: CASSLGSSGEQFF
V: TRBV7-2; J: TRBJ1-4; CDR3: CASSLGAGGSGEKLFF
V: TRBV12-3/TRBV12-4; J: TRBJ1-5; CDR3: CASRPQGNQPQHF
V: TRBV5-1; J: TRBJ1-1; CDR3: CASSLAWGGNTEAFF
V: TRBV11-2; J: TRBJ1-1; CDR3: CASRDWTGGWTEAFF
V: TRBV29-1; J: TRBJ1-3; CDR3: CSVALQGFPSGTIYF
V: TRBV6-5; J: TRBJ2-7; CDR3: CASSYGQGSSYEQYF
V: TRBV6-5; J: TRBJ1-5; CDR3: CASNRDPEGPQHF
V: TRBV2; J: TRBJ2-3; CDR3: CASSDEGPTDTQYF
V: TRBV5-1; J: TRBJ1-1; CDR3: CASSDGGVGAEAFF
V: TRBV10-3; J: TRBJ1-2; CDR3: CAIRRTGGNYGYTF
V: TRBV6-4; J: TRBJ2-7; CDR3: CASSDQAGGVYF
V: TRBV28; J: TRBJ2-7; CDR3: CASIPWGGPSSYEQYF
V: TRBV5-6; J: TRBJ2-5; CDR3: CASSLGGGGSQETQYF
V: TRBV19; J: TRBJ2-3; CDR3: CASREQSGSGTDTQYF
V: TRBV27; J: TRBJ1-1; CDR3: CASRPHRDVSVEAFF
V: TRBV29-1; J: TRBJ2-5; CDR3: CSVDGRRGETQYF
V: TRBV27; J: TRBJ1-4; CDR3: CASSLMGRTNEKLFF
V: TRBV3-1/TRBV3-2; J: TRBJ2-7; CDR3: CASSHVGLASYEQYF
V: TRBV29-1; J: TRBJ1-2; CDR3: CSVGAGQGDGYTF